This T cell receptor beta chain was recovered during a study of blood T cells in healthy people across ages. The use of a sample-barcoded 5' primer and a J-beta primer mix characterized a second PCR of roughly 7 to 11 cycles. Each cDNA molecule was tagged by a template-switch adaptor that had 12 random nucleotides. Each CDR3 protein is one row after TCRdb ran MiXCR on the 5' RACE reads. This sample has about 680,000 distinct CDR3 sequences, with approximately 49% found just once. Study-level results: With age, beta diversity per million T cells declined roughly linearly, significantly by over 35.

Details on this clonotype: Its antigen is still unknown.

Germline-derived CDR1 and CDR2 are SQVTM and ANQGSEA. The CDR3 has 14 amino acids. Trimming took 4 bases from V and 3 from J, leaving 15 bases between them. The TCR originated in a woman between 55 and 75 years old in good health. This rearrangement joins TRBV29-1 to TRBJ1-1, with a possible D match to TRBD1 (5 bases). The sequenced material came from blood. The DNA for the CDR3 is TGCAGCGTTGTGGGGGGGTACGGAGACACTGAAGCTTTCTTT. Amino acid sequence: CSVVGGYGDTEAFF.